Included here is one T cell receptor beta chain sequence, with context. The antigen is not known. This entry comes from a study of T cell responses to AZD1222 COVID-19 vaccine. Broader study findings: The study reported that nearly half of spike-specific TCRs target unmutated variant regions.

Measured with immunoSEQ multiplex PCR; TCRdb has only the in-frame clones, and not every one. Of 120,000 or so clones in the sample, nearly 90% are singletons; the top ten hold around 3.3%. The sequenced sample was peripheral blood, obtained on day 0 of AZD1222 vaccination. This TCR was sampled from an adult in good health.

The CDR3 coding sequence is TGTGCCACCAGTGACGACCTCGAAGGTGGCTACACCTTC. Translating it yields CATSDDLEGGYTF. The chain uses TRBV24-1 and TRBJ1-2; D unclear. This CDR3 contains 13 residues. From germline, CDR1 is KGHDR and CDR2 SFDVKD. Trimming cost V 4 bases and J 7 bases, with 12 bases left between them.